This TCR beta chain was recorded in a study of OX40 agonist ivuxolimab in advanced cancers. Germline V lookup: CDR1 SGHTA, CDR2 FQGNSA. Trimming stripped 3 bases from V and 8 bases from J, with 16 bases between. The CDR3 runs 15 residues. Profiled with immunoSEQ multiplex PCR; TCRdb holds only in-frame clones, not every one. The data hold 69,000 or so clones, with roughly 86% observed a single time. The source of this sequence is an adult with an advanced solid tumor such as melanoma, head and neck, liver or kidney cancer. The chain uses TRBV7-2 and TRBJ2-2, with D hard to call. This sample comprised CD4+ or CD8+ T cells sorted from blood, obtained in a trial of the OX40 agonist ivuxolimab. The CDR3 loop reads CASSFGSGVQGELFF. In nucleotides, the CDR3 is TGTGCCAGCAGCTTTGGATCTGGGGTGCAGGGGGAGCTGTTTTTT.